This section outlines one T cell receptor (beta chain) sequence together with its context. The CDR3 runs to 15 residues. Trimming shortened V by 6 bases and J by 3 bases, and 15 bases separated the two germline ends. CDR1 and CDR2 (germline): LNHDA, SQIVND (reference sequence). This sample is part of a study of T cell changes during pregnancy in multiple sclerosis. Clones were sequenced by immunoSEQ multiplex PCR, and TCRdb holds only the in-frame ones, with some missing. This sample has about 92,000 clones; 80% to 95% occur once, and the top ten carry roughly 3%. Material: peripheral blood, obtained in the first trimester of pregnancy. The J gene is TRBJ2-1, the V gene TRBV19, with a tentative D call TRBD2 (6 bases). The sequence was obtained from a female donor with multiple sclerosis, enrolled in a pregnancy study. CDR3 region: CASREAGRIYNEQFF. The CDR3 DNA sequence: TGTGCCAGTAGAGAAGCGGGCAGAATCTACAATGAGCAGTTCTTC. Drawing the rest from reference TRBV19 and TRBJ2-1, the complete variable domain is DGGITQSPKYLFRKEGQNVTLSCEQNLNHDAMYWYRQDPGQGLRLIYYSQIVNDFQKGDIAEGYSVSREKKESFPLTVTSAQKNPTAFYLCASREAGRIYNEQFFGPGTRLTVL.